This passage covers 31 T cell receptor beta chains from one sample sequenced in a study of neurological immune-mediated disorders. The time point here: longitudinal time-point 2. Each CDR3 protein gets one entry after TCRdb re-called the 5' RACE reads with MiXCR. Seen here are some 60,000 distinct CDR3 sequences, around a tenth observed once, and the top ten hold approximately 12%. The sample comprised PBMCs. The receptors derive from a man younger than 40 in good health.

This clonotype has a count of ten or more. The V and J genes are TRBV27 and TRBJ2-7, with D tentatively TRBD1 (6 bases). The length of the CDR3 is 16 residues. The V end was cut by 4 bases, the J end by 0 bases, with 16 bases between. Germline V gene data show CDR1 as MNHEY and CDR2 as SMNVEV (reference sequence). The CDR3 nucleotides are TGTGCCAGCAGTTCCAACAGGGTCAACTGCTCCTACGAGCAGTACTTC. Protein product: CASSSNRVNCSYEQYF.

This clonotype was seen ten or more times. The chain joins TRBV20-1 to TRBJ2-7, with 7 bases fitting TRBD1. This CDR3 is 12 amino acids long. Trimming removed 6 bases from V and 1 base from J; junction bases left unmatched: 3. CDR1 DFQATT and CDR2 SNEGSKA come from the germline V gene (reference sequence). The CDR3 sequence is CSATGYSYEQYF. CDR3 DNA: TGCAGTGCGACAGGGTATTCCTACGAGCAGTACTTC.

This clonotype was observed many times. The gene calls are TRBV20-1 and TRBJ2-7; D gene uncertain. CDR3 length: 11 amino acids. Germline V gives CDR1 DFQATT, CDR2 SNEGSKA (reference sequence). Trimming stripped 6 bases from V and 7 bases from J, with 13 bases between. This CDR3 reads CSAAEVGEQYF. The CDR3 DNA reads as TGCAGTGCCGCTGAGGTCGGGGAGCAGTACTTC.

V and J are TRBV27 and TRBJ2-2; TRBD1 might be the D (6 bases). The V gene's germline CDR1 is MNHEY and CDR2 SMNVEV (reference sequence). The ends were cut back, 3 bases at V and 4 bases at J, with 15 bases in the middle. The CDR3 length is 16 residues. CDR3 in DNA: TGTGCCAGCAGTTTTAAGGACAGCCATGGCACCGGGGAGCTGTTTTTT. It is translated as CASSFKDSHGTGELFF.

In this sample, this clonotype turned up a few times. The chain uses TRBV10-3 and TRBJ2-6; 8 nucleotides align to TRBD1. The CDR3 sequence is 16 residues long. Germline lookup yields CDR1 ENHRY and CDR2 SYGVKD. V trimming: 6 bases; J trimming: 2 bases; junction bases outside the gene matches: 6. The CDR3 DNA sequence: TGTGCCATCAGCAAACAGGGGGAAGCTGGGGCCAACGTCCTGACTTTC. Encoded protein: CAISKQGEAGANVLTF.

The chain couples TRBV30 to TRBJ1-2; D gene unclear. Trimming cost V 0 bases and J 8 bases, with 19 bases left between them. This CDR3 has 15 amino acids. Germline CDR1 and CDR2: GTSNPN and SVGIG (reference sequence). CDR3 nucleotides: TGTGCCTGGAGTGTCCCCTCTCCCCGGGAGGGAGGCTACACCTTC. It translates to CAWSVPSPREGGYTF.

Many counts were recorded for this clonotype. This chain connects TRBV9 to TRBJ2-7, with D possibly being TRBD1 or TRBD2 (5 bases each). V dropped 5 bases and J dropped 5 bases, with 17 bases sitting between them. The CDR3 runs to 14 residues. CDR1 is SGDLS and CDR2 is YYNGEE in the germline V gene. As DNA, the CDR3 is TGTGCCAGCAGTCCGGGACCGATACCTGACGAGCAGTACTTC. It translates to CASSPGPIPDEQYF.

This clonotype has at least ten counts. This chain links TRBV29-1 with TRBJ1-5, with D perhaps matching TRBD1 (5 bases). Germline CDR1 reads SQVTM; CDR2 reads ANQGSEA. The CDR3 sequence is 13 residues long. Trimming removed 7 bases at V and 4 bases at J, with 14 bases between. CDR3 in amino acids: CSAQGGVNQPQHF. In nucleotides, the CDR3 is TGCAGCGCTCAGGGCGGGGTTAATCAGCCCCAGCATTTT.

This clonotype showed up many times. This chain uses TRBV4-1 with TRBJ2-7, with 7 bases fitting TRBD1. With 8 bases clipped from V and 0 bases from J, the junction kept 4 bases outside the gene matches. Germline V gene lookup returns CDR1 MGHRA and CDR2 YSYEKL. The CDR3 spans 13 residues. This CDR3 reads CASSGTDSYEQYF. The CDR3 DNA sequence: TGCGCCAGCTCCGGGACAGACTCCTACGAGCAGTACTTC.

On this clonotype itself: An end of the junction does not agree with germline; a read error may underlie this. This chain connects TRBV3-1 to TRBJ2-2; D not resolved. The CDR3 is 16 residues long. Per the germline V gene, CDR1 is LGHDT and CDR2 is YNNKEL (reference sequence). The CDR3 spells CVSSQDVGLVTGELFF. CDR3 nucleotide sequence: TGTGTCAGCAGCCAAGATGTAGGATTAGTCACCGGGGAGCTGTTTTTT.

This clonotype has at least ten counts. The rearrangement links TRBV27 to TRBJ1-4; D is ambiguous. Trimming took 7 bases from V and 0 from J, leaving 15 bases between them. This CDR3 contains 16 residues. Germline V gene lookup returns CDR1 MNHEY and CDR2 SMNVEV (reference sequence). CDR3 nucleotides: TGTGCCAGCACCCTTTATTCCGGATCAACTAATGAAAAACTGTTTTTT. It is translated as CASTLYSGSTNEKLFF.

This clonotype was seen at least ten times. The chain couples TRBV2 to TRBJ2-7, with D maybe TRBD1 (6 bases). With 10 bases removed from V and 0 bases from J, the gap between germline ends came to 19 bases. Germline V gene sequence: CDR1 SNHLY, CDR2 FYNNEI. The CDR3 is 15 amino acids. In DNA form, the CDR3 reads TGTGCCACCCGCTTCCGGGGACAATCCTCCTACGAGCAGTACTTC. Residues: CATRFRGQSSYEQYF.

Remarks on this clonotype: Since a much larger clone is just one base distant, this may be a read error. The chain has TRBV5-1 and TRBJ2-2; D is unresolved. Germline CDR1 and CDR2: SGHRS and YFSETQ. This CDR3 has 13 amino acids. DNA of the CDR3: TGCGCCAGCAGCTTTACGAACACCAGGGAGCTGTTTTTT. It is translated as CASSFTNTRELFF.

In its sample, this clonotype was seen many times. The chain combines TRBV11-2 with TRBJ1-2, with no clear D. V lost 1 base and J 4 bases, leaving 4 bases between the germline ends. CDR3 size: 12 residues. In germline, CDR1 is SGHAT, CDR2 FQNNGV. This chain's CDR3 is CASSLASYGYTF. The CDR3 DNA is TGTGCCAGCAGCTTAGCTAGCTATGGCTACACCTTC.

This rearrangement joins TRBV28 to TRBJ2-7; no clear D gene. Trimming left V 9 bases short and J 0 bases short, with 9 bases between. This CDR3 spans 12 amino acids. Germline V lookup: CDR1 MDHEN, CDR2 SYDVKM. The CDR3 bases are TGTGCCAGTCAGACATCCTCCTACGAGCAGTACTTC. It specifies CASQTSSYEQYF.

This clonotype was seen repeatedly, ten times or more. The chain combines TRBV6-4 with TRBJ2-1, with D maybe TRBD2 (5 bases). Trimming stripped 0 bases from V and 9 bases from J, with 9 bases between. Germline-derived CDR1 and CDR2 are MRHNA and SNTAGT. The CDR3 has 13 residues. The CDR3 DNA reads TGTGCCAGCAGTGACTCTAGCGCCGGTGAGCAGTTCTTC. Translated, it gives CASSDSSAGEQFF.

This chain connects TRBV5-1 to TRBJ1-1, with 10 bases lining up with TRBD1. CDR3 length: 15 residues. Germline V gene lookup returns CDR1 SGHRS and CDR2 YFSETQ. CDR3 in DNA: TGCACCAACAGCCCTGGGACAGGGGTTAACACTGAAGCTTTCTTT. Encoded protein: CTNSPGTGVNTEAFF. Combining the CDR3 with reference TRBV5-1 and TRBJ1-1 gives the whole variable domain KAGVTQTPRYLIKTRGQQVTLSCSPISGHRSVSWYQQTPGQGLQFLFEYFSETQRNKGNFPGRFSGRQFSNSRSEMNVSTLELGDSALYLCTNSPGTGVNTEAFFGQGTRLTVV.

This clonotype was seen repeatedly, ten times or more. The chain links TRBV10-3 to TRBJ2-6; D call uncertain. V gave up 2 bases and J gave up 0 bases, with 8 bases separating them. This CDR3 is 16 amino acids long. Germline CDR1 ENHRY, CDR2 SYGVKD. Here the CDR3 reads CAISEGSNSGANVLTF. In DNA, the CDR3 is TGTGCCATCAGTGAGGGGTCTAACTCTGGGGCCAACGTCCTGACTTTC.

In its sample, this clonotype was seen many times. This chain joins TRBV7-6 and TRBJ1-5; no clear D gene. CDR3 length: 13 residues. From germline, CDR1 is SGHVS and CDR2 FNYEAQ. The germline V and J ends were trimmed by 1 base and 6 bases, with 7 bases remaining between them. The CDR3 reads CASSLEVGQPQHF. For the CDR3, the DNA is TGTGCCAGCAGCTTAGAGGTCGGTCAGCCCCAGCATTTT.

This clonotype appeared many times. This chain links TRBV5-5 with TRBJ2-3; 9 bases match TRBD2. V trimming: 2 bases; J trimming: 4 bases; junction bases outside the gene matches: 2. This CDR3 is built from 14 residues. Germline lookup yields CDR1 SGHKS and CDR2 YYEKEE (reference sequence). The CDR3 nucleotides read TGTGCCAGCAGCTTTAGCGGGAGTGCAGATACGCAGTATTTT. Its translation is CASSFSGSADTQYF.

This clonotype was picked up many times. J is TRBJ1-4 and V is TRBV9; weak D call: TRBD1 (5 bases). The CDR3 spans 14 residues. V was shortened by 0 bases and J by 4 bases, with 7 bases between the two germline ends. Germline V gene data show CDR1 as SGDLS and CDR2 as YYNGEE. This chain's CDR3 is CASSVGDFNEKLFF. The CDR3 DNA follows: TGTGCCAGCAGCGTAGGGGACTTTAATGAAAAACTGTTTTTT.

The chain is built from TRBV5-1 and TRBJ2-1, with 7 nucleotides matching TRBD1. The V segment lost 4 bases and the J segment 6 bases; nucleotides outside the gene matches: 10. The V gene's germline CDR1 is SGHRS and CDR2 YFSETQ. The CDR3 runs to 15 residues. The CDR3 coding sequence is TGCGCCAGCAGCCCGACAGGGAATATGGGCAATGAGCAGTTCTTC. Protein sequence: CASSPTGNMGNEQFF.

The chain employs TRBV6-1 and TRBJ1-5; 9 nucleotides match TRBD1. The CDR3 runs to 17 residues. V dropped 0 bases and J dropped 4; count of bases not matched to a gene: 7. Germline loops: CDR1 MNHNS, CDR2 SASEGT. The CDR3 DNA is TGTGCCAGCAGTGAAGCCCCAGAGGGGACAGGGAATCAGCCCCAGCATTTT. The encoded protein is CASSEAPEGTGNQPQHF.

This clonotype was observed at least ten times. This chain's CDR3 is CASSPVGTSENSYEQYF. CDR3 bases: TGTGCCAGCAGTCCAGTCGGGACTAGCGAGAACTCCTACGAGCAGTACTTC. The chain uses TRBV28 and TRBJ2-7; the match to TRBD2 covers 10 bases. This CDR3 is 17 amino acids long. Germline V gene data show CDR1 as MDHEN and CDR2 as SYDVKM. Losses at the gene ends were 5 bases for V and 0 bases for J; bases not matched to a gene: 10. The full variable domain, its missing parts supplied by reference TRBV28 and TRBJ2-7, is DVKVTQSSRYLVKRTGEKVFLECVQDMDHENMFWYRQDPGLGLRLIYFSYDVKMKEKGDIPEGYSVSREKKERFSLILESASTNQTSMYLCASSPVGTSENSYEQYFGPGTRLTVT.

This clonotype was found many times. The chain recombines TRBV5-1 with TRBJ2-5; 10 bases are a match to TRBD1. Germline loops: CDR1 SGHRS, CDR2 YFSETQ. This CDR3 has 17 residues. The V segment lost 1 base and the J segment 4 bases; nucleotides outside the gene matches: 10. The CDR3 here is CASSLLLAGQGRETQYF. The CDR3 region has the DNA TGCGCCAGCAGCTTGCTCTTGGCGGGACAGGGGCGAGAGACCCAGTACTTC.

This clonotype was counted at least ten times. This chain uses TRBV10-3 with TRBJ2-2; possibly TRBD1 for D (5 bases). Trimming shortened V by 6 bases and J by 7 bases, and 15 bases separated the two germline ends. Looked up from germline, CDR1 is ENHRY and CDR2 is SYGVKD. CDR3 size: 14 residues. The chain's CDR3 is CAIRDKARGGELFF. CDR3 DNA sequence: TGTGCCATCAGGGACAAGGCCCGTGGCGGGGAGCTGTTTTTT.

In this sample, this clonotype turned up many times. Written as DNA, the CDR3 is TGTGCCAGCAGCCTCAACCGGGCTTCCGATGAGCAGTTCTTC. It encodes CASSLNRASDEQFF. The chain links TRBV3-1 to TRBJ2-1, with no clear D. V was pared by 4 bases and J by 8 bases, with 15 bases between. Germline V gene lookup returns CDR1 LGHDT and CDR2 YNNKEL (reference sequence). The CDR3 sequence is 14 residues long.

This clonotype has ten or more counts. The chain carries TRBV20-1 and TRBJ1-1, with D perhaps matching TRBD1 (6 bases). CDR3 length: 13 amino acids. With 3 bases removed from V and 0 bases from J, the gap between germline ends came to 8 bases. Germline V gene sequence: CDR1 DFQATT, CDR2 SNEGSKA (reference sequence). The CDR3 is CSARDSLNTEAFF. The DNA of the CDR3 is TGCAGTGCTAGGGACAGCCTGAACACTGAAGCTTTCTTT.

The chain has TRBV21-1 and TRBJ1-2. TRBV21-1 has pseudogene status. This CDR3 has 13 residues. The CDR3 DNA follows: TGTGCCAACACTACGACAGATACCTATGGCTACACCTTC. Translating it yields CANTTTDTYGYTF.

This clonotype occurred many times. The chain is built from TRBV7-3 and TRBJ2-7, with a tentative D call TRBD2 (5 bases). The CDR3 consists of 13 residues. Germline CDR1 reads SGHTA; CDR2 reads FQGTGA. The V end lost 3 bases, the J end lost 6 bases, and 12 bases lay between the germline ends. CDR3 bases: TGTGCCAGCAGCTTCGACCTCCGGGGCGAGCAGTACTTC. Translating it yields CASSFDLRGEQYF.

This clonotype was counted ten times or more. This chain uses TRBV7-9 with TRBJ1-4; the match to TRBD1 covers 8 bases. V was clipped by 5 bases and J by 4 bases; unmatched bases: 9. Germline CDR1 and CDR2: SEHNR and FQNEAQ (reference sequence). The CDR3 is 16 residues long. CDR3 DNA sequence: TGTGCCAGCAGCCCAACGGCAGGGGGCGATAATGAAAAACTGTTTTTT. It codes for CASSPTAGGDNEKLFF.